Below, 25 T cell receptor beta chains from the same sample are listed, as sequenced in a study of T cell repertoires in cytomegalovirus infection. One entry per CDR3 protein results from TCRdb running MiXCR on the reads. The sample consists of fewer than 250,000 distinct CDR3 sequences, around an eighth of them appearing once. Sequencing used PBMCs. The receptors were gathered from a human donor in good health (CMV status not recorded). Some clones in this sample may be carry-over from other donors' samples.

About this clonotype itself: The junction departs from the called germline gene at one end, perhaps through a read error. The V gene is TRBV5-5, the J gene TRBJ2-1; 8 positions match TRBD1. Germline loops: CDR1 SGHKS, CDR2 YYEKEE (reference sequence). The CDR3 is 15 residues long. CDR3 in DNA: TGTGTCAGCAGCCTGGCCGGGACAGGTAGTTTCGATCTGTTCTTC. It specifies CVSSLAGTGSFDLFF.

At least ten counts were recorded for this clonotype. The V and J genes are TRBV28 and TRBJ1-1, with D hard to call. Germline lookup yields CDR1 MDHEN and CDR2 SYDVKM. The V end was cut by 7 bases, the J end by 7 bases, with 19 bases between. CDR3 length: 14 residues. The CDR3 here is CASKNSLWAIEAFF. The CDR3 region has the DNA TGTGCCAGCAAAAACAGTCTTTGGGCTATTGAAGCTTTCTTT.

The CDR3 spells CSVEVTGTGSGYTF. The CDR3 nucleotides read TGCAGCGTTGAAGTCACCGGGACAGGGAGTGGCTACACCTTC. The chain employs TRBV29-1 and TRBJ1-2; 9 bases match TRBD1. CDR1 is SQVTM and CDR2 is ANQGSEA in the germline V gene. Trimming took 1 base from V and 7 from J; bases not matched to a gene: 7. This CDR3 is built from 14 residues.

This chain links TRBV5-1 with TRBJ2-2; a weak D match, TRBD1 (6 bases). There are 12 residues in the CDR3. V lost 7 bases to trimming and J lost 3 bases, with 7 bases between them. The V gene's germline CDR1 is SGHRS and CDR2 YFSETQ. The chain's CDR3 is CASYRDTGELFF. For the CDR3, the DNA is TGCGCCAGCTACAGGGACACCGGGGAGCTGTTTTTT.

The chain uses TRBV19 and TRBJ2-3; TRBD2 aligns across 13 bases. Per the germline V gene, CDR1 is LNHDA and CDR2 is SQIVND (reference sequence). The J segment lost 1 base and the V segment lost 7 bases, leaving 2 bases of the junction unmatched. The CDR3 contains 15 residues. CDR3 loop: CASIGLAGGTDTQYF. The CDR3 nucleotides read TGTGCCAGTATAGGACTAGCGGGGGGCACAGATACGCAGTATTTT.

This clonotype has a handful of counts. The chain links TRBV29-1 to TRBJ1-1; 8 positions agree with TRBD1. Trimming removed 8 bases from V and 3 bases from J; junction bases left unmatched: 8. CDR3 size: 13 residues. From germline, CDR1 is SQVTM and CDR2 ANQGSEA. In DNA, the CDR3 is TGCAGCATTCCCCGGACAGGGCACACTGAAGCTTTCTTT. Translated: CSIPRTGHTEAFF.

The chain employs TRBV9 and TRBJ2-7, with a tentative D call TRBD1 (5 bases). Germline CDR1 SGDLS, CDR2 YYNGEE. The CDR3 has 15 residues. Trimming took off 0 bases at V and 2 bases at J, with 12 bases between the two ends. CDR3 sequence reads: CASSVEGQGAYEQYF. The CDR3 DNA reads as TGTGCCAGCAGCGTAGAGGGTCAGGGTGCCTACGAGCAGTACTTC. The full variable domain, with the rest looked up from reference TRBV9 and TRBJ2-7, is DSGVTQTPKHLITATGQRVTLRCSPRSGDLSVYWYQQSLDQGLQFLIQYYNGEERAKGNILERFSAQQFPDLHSELNLSSLELGDSALYFCASSVEGQGAYEQYFGPGTRLTVT.

The chain couples TRBV28 to TRBJ1-5, with D possibly TRBD1 on 5 matching bases. V was pared by 6 bases and J by 1 base, with 19 bases between. In germline, CDR1 is MDHEN, CDR2 SYDVKM. There are 17 residues in the CDR3. This CDR3 is CASSRRWDVLSNQPQHF. CDR3 sequence (DNA): TGTGCCAGCAGCAGACGATGGGACGTACTAAGCAATCAGCCCCAGCATTTT.

In DNA, the CDR3 is TGTGCCAGCAGTAGGGACCCATACGGTGATCGTGAGCAGTTCTTC. This translates into CASSRDPYGDREQFF. The chain combines TRBV9 with TRBJ2-1, with D perhaps assigned TRBD1 or TRBD2 (5 bases each). The germline gives CDR1 SGDLS, CDR2 YYNGEE. Trimming removed 5 bases from V and 9 bases from J, with 21 bases in between. The CDR3 contains 15 residues.

This clonotype was detected many times. The CDR3 sequence: CASGDRLAGANVLTF. The CDR3 DNA is TGTGCCAGTGGCGACAGACTAGCTGGGGCCAACGTCCTGACTTTC. This sequence joins TRBV19 and TRBJ2-6, with D possibly matching TRBD2 (6 bases). V dropped 8 bases and J dropped 2 bases, with 13 bases sitting between them. The CDR3 totals 15 residues. The V gene's germline CDR1 is LNHDA and CDR2 SQIVND (reference sequence).

This clonotype was counted ten times or more. The V gene is TRBV12-3 or TRBV12-4, the J gene TRBJ1-1; TRBD1 might be the D (6 bases). This CDR3 is 14 amino acids long. Deletions cut 6 bases from V and 1 base from J, with 12 bases between. The CDR3 DNA reads as TGTGCCAGCAGCAGACTAGGGGGGAACACTGAAGCTTTCTTT. This translates into CASSRLGGNTEAFF.

This clonotype has ten or more counts. This chain joins TRBV6-5 and TRBJ2-3, with 9 bases identical to TRBD2. In germline, CDR1 is MNHEY, CDR2 SVGAGI. The CDR3 loop spans 14 amino acids. V dropped 7 bases and J dropped 3; count of bases not matched to a gene: 5. The CDR3 is CASTPAGGTDTQYF. For the CDR3, the DNA is TGTGCCAGCACCCCTGCGGGAGGGACAGATACGCAGTATTTT.

This clonotype was observed at least ten times. The chain links TRBV2 to TRBJ2-1; 11 bases line up with TRBD1. In germline, CDR1 is SNHLY, CDR2 FYNNEI. V lost 4 bases and J lost 5; bases outside the gene matches: 4. This CDR3 has 15 residues. The CDR3 is CASSVGQGVNNEQFF. The CDR3 bases are TGTGCCAGCAGTGTGGGACAGGGGGTCAACAATGAGCAGTTCTTC. The full variable domain, completed using reference TRBV2 and TRBJ2-1, is EPEVTQTPSHQVTQMGQEVILRCVPISNHLYFYWYRQILGQKVEFLVSFYNNEISEKSEIFDDQFSVERPDGSNFTLKIRSTKLEDSAMYFCASSVGQGVNNEQFFGPGTRLTVL.

The V call is TRBV7-2, the J call TRBJ1-1; the D gene is possibly TRBD1 (5 bases). Germline V gene data show CDR1 as SGHTA and CDR2 as FQGNSA. The CDR3 is made up of 15 amino acids. The V gene lost 3 bases and the J gene lost 3 bases, with 14 bases spanning the gap. CDR3 sequence reads: CASSFGYRSYTEAFF. CDR3 sequence (DNA): TGTGCCAGCAGCTTTGGGTACAGGAGCTACACTGAAGCTTTCTTT.

There are many counts of this clonotype. J is TRBJ2-5 and V is TRBV7-9, with D unresolved. Germline V CDR1 and CDR2: SEHNR, FQNEAQ (reference sequence). The CDR3 runs to 14 residues. Deletions cut 0 bases from V and 1 base from J, with 6 bases between. CDR3 sequence (DNA): TGTGCCAGCAGCTTAGCGAAGGGCCAAGAGACCCAGTACTTC. Amino acid sequence: CASSLAKGQETQYF.

In this sample, this clonotype turned up many times. This chain links TRBV7-4 with TRBJ2-7, with 10 bases aligning to TRBD2. The CDR3 length is 14 residues. The V and J ends lost 5 bases and 5 bases, in that order; junction bases with no gene match: 6. Germline CDR1 is SGHVT and CDR2 is SQSDAQ. The CDR3 nucleotides are TGTGCCAGCAGCCGGACTAGCGGTGGAGACGAGCAGTACTTC. Its protein product is CASSRTSGGDEQYF.

Ten or more counts support this clonotype. Here the CDR3 reads CASSFPGNGQPQHF. The CDR3 bases are TGTGCCAGCAGCTTTCCGGGAAACGGTCAGCCCCAGCATTTT. This rearrangement joins TRBV7-9 to TRBJ1-5; D is ambiguous. V dropped 3 bases and J dropped 6 bases, with 12 bases sitting between them. Germline loops: CDR1 SEHNR, CDR2 FQNEAQ (reference sequence). The CDR3 contains 14 residues. The variable domain in full, completed from reference TRBV7-9 and TRBJ1-5, reads DTGVSQNPRHKITKRGQNVTFRCDPISEHNRLYWYRQTLGQGPEFLTYFQNEAQLEKSRLLSDRFSAERPKGSFSTLEIQRTEQGDSAMYLCASSFPGNGQPQHFGDGTRLSIL.

There are many counts of this clonotype. This rearrangement joins TRBV6-1 to TRBJ2-7; tentatively, D is TRBD1 or TRBD2 (5 bases each). Germline assignment: CDR1 MNHNS and CDR2 SASEGT. V lost 4 bases to trimming and J lost 9 bases, with 13 bases between them. CDR3 size: 12 residues. The CDR3 coding sequence is TGTGCCAGCAGTGGATCGGGGACCCGGCAGTACTTC. Translating it yields CASSGSGTRQYF.

This clonotype has a count of ten or more. The chain carries TRBV7-2 and TRBJ2-1; D is uncertain. There are 11 residues in the CDR3. Germline CDR1 and CDR2: SGHTA and FQGNSA. The V end lost 6 bases, the J end lost 10 bases, and 10 bases lay between the germline ends. CDR3 coding DNA: TGTGCCAGCAGGACGACGGTAGAGCAGTTCTTC. Amino acid sequence: CASRTTVEQFF.

Many counts were recorded for this clonotype. This chain joins TRBV24-1 and TRBJ2-1; perhaps TRBD2 as D (6 bases). The CDR3 totals 16 residues. The germline gives CDR1 KGHDR, CDR2 SFDVKD. Trimming stripped 1 base from V and 6 bases from J, with 15 bases between. This CDR3 is CATSDFLAGSVNEQFF. In DNA, the CDR3 is TGTGCCACCAGTGATTTTCTGGCGGGATCCGTCAATGAGCAGTTCTTC.

As regards this clonotype: Just one base apart from a much larger clone, this may be a read error. J is TRBJ2-3 and V is TRBV12-3 or TRBV12-4; 7 bases fit TRBD2. This CDR3 contains 14 residues. The junction had 10 bases not matched to a gene; V was cut back by 8 bases and J by 5 bases. CDR3 residues: CASGSAGVVDTQYF. CDR3 nucleotides: TGTGCCAGCGGGTCCGCGGGGGTGGTAGATACGCAGTATTTT.

This clonotype was seen only a few times. The chain joins TRBV11-2 to TRBJ1-5; D call uncertain. The CDR3 extends over 13 amino acids. Trimming stripped 3 bases from V and 5 bases from J, with 8 bases between. Germline CDR1 and CDR2: SGHAT and FQNNGV. Here the CDR3 DNA reads TGTGCCAGCAGCTTTAGCTTATATCAGCCCCAGCATTTT. This encodes CASSFSLYQPQHF.

The rearrangement links TRBV29-1 to TRBJ2-7; D possibly corresponds to TRBD2 (5 bases). Germline V gene lookup returns CDR1 SQVTM and CDR2 ANQGSEA. The CDR3 consists of 14 residues. V was shortened by 4 bases and J by 2 bases, with 15 bases between the two germline ends. This CDR3 is CSVGTGGPAYEQYF. The CDR3 DNA reads as TGCAGCGTTGGGACTGGCGGACCAGCCTACGAGCAGTACTTC.

With regard to this clonotype: Germline is not matched at one junction end, which may reflect a read error. The rearrangement links TRBV9 to TRBJ1-1; D may be TRBD1 (6 bases). Germline V gene lookup returns CDR1 SGDLS and CDR2 YYNGEE. The CDR3 sequence is 13 residues long. The CDR3 nucleotides are TGTGCCATCAGCACGGGGGCCGGCACTGAAGCTTTCTTT. It yields the protein CAISTGAGTEAFF. Full variable domain (missing parts from reference TRBV9 and TRBJ1-1): DSGVTQTPKHLITATGQRVTLRCSPRSGDLSVYWYQQSLDQGLQFLIQYYNGEERAKGNILERFSAQQFPDLHSELNLSSLELGDSALYFCAISTGAGTEAFFGQGTRLTVV.

This clonotype was observed many times. The chain combines TRBV4-3 with TRBJ1-2; D unclear. Germline V lookup: CDR1 LGHNA, CDR2 YSLEER. The CDR3 has 15 amino acids. With 0 bases removed from V and 2 bases from J, the gap between germline ends came to 10 bases. The CDR3 reads CASSQDRARNYGYTF. For the CDR3, the DNA is TGCGCCAGCAGCCAAGATAGGGCCAGAAACTATGGCTACACCTTC.